These 19 T cell receptor beta chains were all obtained from the same sample, sequenced in a study of blood T cell repertoires in COVID-19. Assay used: immunoSEQ multiplex PCR; TCRdb lists only in-frame clones, some missing. In the table there are around 110,000 clones, roughly four fifths of which are singletons. The sequenced material came from peripheral blood. Receptors were obtained from a man between 70 and 80 years old with acute or convalescent COVID-19.

The chain combines TRBV19 with TRBJ1-1; 8 nucleotides match TRBD1. The junction had 6 bases not matched to a gene; V was cut back by 4 bases and J by 5 bases. In germline, CDR1 is LNHDA, CDR2 SQIVND (reference sequence). This CDR3 spans 14 amino acids. CDR3 sequence reads: CASSNVDRVTEAFF. CDR3 DNA sequence: TGTGCCAGTAGTAATGTGGACAGGGTGACTGAAGCTTTCTTT.

Only one count was recorded for this clone. V and J are TRBV6-5 and TRBJ1-5; 7 nucleotides agree with TRBD1. The length of the CDR3 is 15 residues. CDR1 is MNHEY, CDR2 SVGAGI, per germline. Trimming removed 6 bases from V and 0 bases from J; junction bases left unmatched: 5. The DNA for the CDR3 is TGTGCCAGCAGGGAGGGGACAGATAGCAATCAGCCCCAGCATTTT. Amino acids: CASREGTDSNQPQHF.

The rearrangement uses TRBV29-1 and TRBJ1-3; D is ambiguous. The V end was cut by 7 bases, the J end by 0 bases, with 7 bases between. CDR3 length: 12 residues. Germline lookup yields CDR1 SQVTM and CDR2 ANQGSEA. The chain's CDR3 is CSESYSGNTIYF. Here the CDR3 DNA reads TGCAGCGAAAGCTACTCTGGAAACACCATATATTTT.

This sequence joins TRBV7-2 and TRBJ1-4; 9 bases map to TRBD1. The trim removed 3 bases at V and 3 bases at J, leaving 2 bases unmatched. This CDR3 has 15 amino acids. Per the germline V gene, CDR1 is SGHTA and CDR2 is FQGNSA. The CDR3 DNA reads as TGTGCCAGCAGCTTCACAGGGGGCTCTAATGAAAAACTGTTTTTT. It is translated as CASSFTGGSNEKLFF.

This sequence joins TRBV5-1 and TRBJ2-7; a weak D match, TRBD2 (5 bases). The CDR3 totals 13 residues. CDR1 is SGHRS and CDR2 is YFSETQ in the germline V gene. Trimming cost V 0 bases and J 4 bases, with 8 bases left between them. Here the CDR3 DNA reads TGCGCCAGCAGCTTGGTCGGGGATTACGAGCAGTACTTC. It codes for CASSLVGDYEQYF. Full variable domain (outside the CDR3, taken from reference TRBV5-1 and TRBJ2-7): KAGVTQTPRYLIKTRGQQVTLSCSPISGHRSVSWYQQTPGQGLQFLFEYFSETQRNKGNFPGRFSGRQFSNSRSEMNVSTLELGDSALYLCASSLVGDYEQYFGPGTRLTVT.

The chain couples TRBV7-9 to TRBJ1-5; TRBD1 might be the D (6 bases). CDR3 length: 15 amino acids. Trimming pared 2 bases from V and 3 bases from J, leaving 11 bases between. Per the germline V gene, CDR1 is SEHNR and CDR2 is FQNEAQ (reference sequence). The CDR3 coding sequence is TGTGCCAGCAGCTTAAGTACAGGGATCAATCAGCCCCAGCATTTT. Amino acid sequence: CASSLSTGINQPQHF.

In its sample, this clone was seen a few times. V gene TRBV19 combines with J gene TRBJ2-4, with 13 bases identical to TRBD2. V dropped 5 bases and J dropped 2; count of bases not matched to a gene: 3. The CDR3 is 16 residues long. Germline V lookup: CDR1 LNHDA, CDR2 SQIVND (reference sequence). The DNA for the CDR3 is TGTGCCAGTAGTCGACTAGCGGGAGGCACCAAAAACATTCAGTACTTC. This sequence encodes CASSRLAGGTKNIQYF.

The V gene is TRBV5-6, the J gene TRBJ2-7, with 7 bases matching TRBD2. The CDR3 contains 14 residues. J gave up 1 base and V 5 bases, and 6 bases lay outside the gene matches. The germline gives CDR1 SGHDT, CDR2 YYEEEE. This CDR3 reads CASSISGGSYEQYF. The CDR3 DNA is TGTGCCAGCAGTATTTCGGGAGGATCCTACGAGCAGTACTTC.

This clone has just a few counts. At one of its ends the junction is not consistent with the germline gene, which may arise from a read error. The chain has TRBV11-2 and TRBJ1-1; 10 bases line up with TRBD1. The CDR3 totals 15 residues. Germline V gene lookup returns CDR1 SGHAT and CDR2 FQNNGV. CDR3 DNA: TGTGCCAGCACCTTAGGGGGGACAGGGGTCACTGAAGCTTTCTTT. It encodes CASTLGGTGVTEAFF.

The chain employs TRBV5-1 and TRBJ1-3; D possibly corresponds to TRBD1 (6 bases). Germline V gene data show CDR1 as SGHRS and CDR2 as YFSETQ. V lost 2 bases, J lost 2 bases, and 11 bases lay in between. The CDR3 is 15 residues long. The CDR3 region is CASSFAGTTGNTIYF. The CDR3 DNA reads as TGCGCCAGCAGCTTCGCTGGGACAACTGGAAACACCATATATTTT.

This clone was picked up one time. The rearrangement links TRBV5-1 to TRBJ2-3, with D hard to call. CDR3 size: 15 residues. Trimming shortened V by 5 bases and J by 2 bases, and 15 bases separated the two germline ends. Germline V gives CDR1 SGHRS, CDR2 YFSETQ. CDR3: CASRSRVDSTDTQYF. The CDR3 region has the DNA TGCGCCAGCAGGTCACGGGTGGATTCCACAGATACGCAGTATTTT.

V gene TRBV2 combines with J gene TRBJ2-2; D gene unclear. Germline-derived CDR1 and CDR2 are SNHLY and FYNNEI. This CDR3 is built from 15 residues. The V gene lost 8 bases and the J gene lost 0 bases, with 13 bases spanning the gap. CDR3 in amino acids: CASRLLVANTGELFF. Here the CDR3 DNA reads TGTGCCAGCCGGCTTCTAGTCGCGAACACCGGGGAGCTGTTTTTT.

The chain links TRBV4-2 to TRBJ2-1; perhaps TRBD2 as D (5 bases). Trimming removed 0 bases at V and 4 bases at J, with 10 bases between. Per germline, CDR1 LGHNA and CDR2 YNFKEQ. This CDR3 comprises 15 residues. CDR3 bases: TGTGCCAGCAGCCAAGATCGAGGAGGTTACAATGAGCAGTTCTTC. Amino acids: CASSQDRGGYNEQFF.

The genes are TRBV19 and TRBJ2-1; 8 positions match TRBD2. This CDR3 has 16 residues. With 5 bases clipped from V and 5 bases from J, the junction kept 11 bases outside the gene matches. From germline, CDR1 is LNHDA and CDR2 SQIVND (reference sequence). The CDR3 DNA is TGTGCCAGTAGTGATATTCGGGGGGGTATTAACAATGAGCAGTTCTTC. This encodes CASSDIRGGINNEQFF.

This rearrangement joins TRBV28 to TRBJ1-6; 10 bases are a match to TRBD1. This CDR3 contains 17 residues. CDR1 and CDR2 from the germline V gene are MDHEN and SYDVKM. After removal of 7 bases from V and 9 bases from J, the junction contained 15 bases not matched to a gene. CDR3: CASKGTGDYFSSSPLHF. The DNA for the CDR3 is TGTGCCAGCAAGGGGACAGGGGATTATTTTTCTAGTTCACCCCTCCACTTT.

The genes are TRBV28 and TRBJ1-3, with 7 bases fitting TRBD1. The trim removed 3 bases at V and 1 base at J, leaving 27 bases unmatched. The V gene's germline CDR1 is MDHEN and CDR2 SYDVKM. The CDR3 loop spans 23 amino acids. CDR3 amino acids: CASSLNGLREGARSLWSGNTIYF. The CDR3 coding sequence is TGTGCCAGCAGTTTGAACGGCCTTCGGGAGGGGGCGAGGTCCCTCTGGTCTGGAAACACCATATATTTT.

In the case of this clone: In the same sample, other DNA sequences code for this CDR3. The chain is built from TRBV9 and TRBJ2-5, with D unresolved. In germline, CDR1 is SGDLS, CDR2 YYNGEE. V was trimmed by 0 bases and J by 4 bases, leaving 7 bases between them. The CDR3 runs 13 residues. CDR3 DNA sequence: TGTGCCAGCAGCGTAGCTACGGGAGAGACCCAGTACTTC. Protein: CASSVATGETQYF. Looking up the rest from reference TRBV9 and TRBJ2-5 gives the full variable domain: DSGVTQTPKHLITATGQRVTLRCSPRSGDLSVYWYQQSLDQGLQFLIQYYNGEERAKGNILERFSAQQFPDLHSELNLSSLELGDSALYFCASSVATGETQYFGPGTRLLVL.

The V gene is TRBV9, the J gene TRBJ1-2, with 8 bases lining up with TRBD1. The CDR3 consists of 16 residues. V lost 0 bases to trimming and J lost 8 bases; unmatched junction nucleotides: 12. Germline assignment: CDR1 SGDLS and CDR2 YYNGEE. This CDR3 reads CASSVGVGQGASGYTF. CDR3 nucleotide sequence: TGTGCCAGCAGCGTAGGGGTAGGGCAGGGGGCGAGCGGCTACACCTTC.

This sequence joins TRBV18 and TRBJ1-5; D ambiguous. CDR3 length equals 15 residues. The V gene lost 6 bases and the J gene lost 3 bases, with 15 bases spanning the gap. CDR1 and CDR2 from the germline V gene are KGHSH and LQKENI. CDR3 amino acids: CASSLEGASNQPQHF. CDR3 DNA: TGTGCCAGCTCCCTGGAAGGAGCTTCCAATCAGCCCCAGCATTTT.